This entry is about one T cell receptor (beta chain). Its antigen is currently unknown. These data belong to a study of T cell responses to AZD1222 COVID-19 vaccine. Overall study findings and caveats: Targeting of unmutated variant regions was reportedly seen in nearly half of spike-specific TCRs. Baseline seropositivity occurred in only 5 to 7 AZD1222 recipients.

The assay was immunoSEQ multiplex PCR, and TCRdb's table has in-frame clones only and misses some. The table includes about 180,000 clones, about 90% detected once. This receptor was identified in an adult in good health. This specimen consisted of peripheral blood, obtained on day 0 of AZD1222 vaccination.

CDR3 nucleotides: TGTGCCAGCATCCGGGACAGGGAAACCGGGGAGCTGTTTTTT. Its translation: CASIRDRETGELFF. The chain employs TRBV19 and TRBJ2-2, with 9 nucleotides matching TRBD1. Germline values: CDR1 LNHDA, CDR2 SQIVND (reference sequence). The CDR3 consists of 14 residues. The trim removed 9 bases at V and 5 bases at J, leaving 7 bases unmatched.